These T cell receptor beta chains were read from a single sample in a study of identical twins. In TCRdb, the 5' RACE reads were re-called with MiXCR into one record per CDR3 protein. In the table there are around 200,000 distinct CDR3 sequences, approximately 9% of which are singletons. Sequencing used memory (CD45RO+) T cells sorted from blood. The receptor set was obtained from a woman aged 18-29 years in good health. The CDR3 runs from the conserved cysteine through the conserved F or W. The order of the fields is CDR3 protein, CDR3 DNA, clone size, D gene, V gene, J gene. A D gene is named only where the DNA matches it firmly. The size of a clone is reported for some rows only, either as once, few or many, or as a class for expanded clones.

CSARDMGRGMGEQYF,TGCAGTGCTAGAGATATGGGACGAGGGATGGGGGAGCAGTACTTC,-,-,TRBV20-1,TRBJ2-7
CASSSKGAGGHEQYF,TGTGCCAGCAGCTCAAAAGGGGCAGGGGGACACGAGCAGTACTTC,-,TRBD1,TRBV11-1,TRBJ2-7
CASSSPARGDNEQFF,TGTGCCAGCAGCTCCCCCGCACGGGGGGACAATGAGCAGTTCTTC,many,TRBD2,TRBV11-2,TRBJ2-1
CASSQADTKNTQYF,TGTGCCAGCAGCCAAGCGGACACTAAGAATACGCAGTATTTT,many,-,TRBV14,TRBJ2-3
CASNRGAQNIQYF,TGTGCCAGCAACCGGGGGGCGCAGAACATTCAGTACTTC,-,-,TRBV6-2/TRBV6-3,TRBJ2-4
CASSVDLAGEQYF,TGTGCCAGCAGCGTAGACCTAGCGGGCGAGCAGTACTTC,few,TRBD2,TRBV9,TRBJ2-7
CSATLFPASGYTF,TGCAGTGCTACCCTTTTCCCCGCTTCGGGCTACACCTTC,-,-,TRBV20-1,TRBJ1-2
CASSQDPPGYNEKLFF,TGCGCCAGCAGCCAAGACCCCCCAGGGTACAATGAAAAACTGTTTTTT,few,-,TRBV4-3,TRBJ1-4
CASSRRTDFKNTQYF,TGTGCCAGCAGCCGCCGGACCGATTTTAAAAATACGCAGTATTTT,-,-,TRBV3-1,TRBJ2-3
CASSSDFDYGYTF,TGCGCCAGCAGCTCCGACTTTGATTATGGCTACACCTTC,-,-,TRBV4-1,TRBJ1-2
CASSFDSYTEAFF,TGTGCCAGCAGCTTTGACAGCTACACTGAAGCTTTCTTT,few,-,TRBV7-8,TRBJ1-1
CASSLRTTYEQYF,TGTGCCAGCAGTTTACGGACAACCTACGAGCAGTACTTC,few,-,TRBV27,TRBJ2-7
CASSLAAANNEQFF,TGCGCCAGCAGCTTGGCGGCAGCTAACAATGAGCAGTTCTTC,few,-,TRBV5-1,TRBJ2-1
CASSIGPGPDGYTF,TGCGCCAGCAGCATCGGGCCGGGGCCGGACGGCTACACCTTC,few,-,TRBV5-1,TRBJ1-2
CASSSGLVGEQFF,TGTGCCAGCAGCTCGGGACTAGTCGGTGAGCAGTTCTTC,-,TRBD2,TRBV9,TRBJ2-1
CASRPRDYGYTF,TGTGCCAGCAGACCTCGGGACTATGGCTACACCTTC,few,-,TRBV6-2/TRBV6-3,TRBJ1-2
CASSLDRGAEDYGYTF,TGTGCCAGCAGCTTGGACCGGGGGGCGGAGGACTATGGCTACACCTTC,many,-,TRBV5-4,TRBJ1-2
CSVHDRAGGGYTF,TGCAGCGTTCATGACAGGGCGGGTGGAGGCTACACCTTC,-,TRBD1,TRBV29-1,TRBJ1-2
CASIIAGGSYNEQFF,TGTGCTAGTATCATAGCGGGGGGATCCTACAATGAGCAGTTCTTC,few,TRBD2,TRBV12-5,TRBJ2-1
CASSLTTGPLNTEAFF,TGTGCCAGCAGTTTAACAACAGGGCCGTTGAACACTGAAGCTTTCTTT,-,-,TRBV12-3/TRBV12-4,TRBJ1-1
CASSSRGAETQYF,TGTGCCAGCAGCTCTCGGGGGGCAGAGACCCAGTACTTC,few,-,TRBV12-3/TRBV12-4,TRBJ2-5
CASSESTETADEAFF,TGTGCCAGCAGTGAATCTACCGAGACGGCAGATGAAGCTTTCTTT,many,-,TRBV25-1,TRBJ1-1
CATSRGGAGSNEKLFF,TGTGCCACCAGCAGAGGAGGAGCAGGGAGCAATGAAAAACTGTTTTTT,once,-,TRBV15,TRBJ1-4
CASSQGTGGQPQHF,TGCGCCAGCAGCCAGGGGACAGGGGGTCAGCCCCAGCATTTT,medium-sized,TRBD1,TRBV5-1,TRBJ1-5
CSASDSATNEKLFF,TGCAGTGCTAGTGACAGTGCAACTAATGAAAAACTGTTTTTT,many,-,TRBV20-1,TRBJ1-4
CASSQDGGSGSEQYF,TGCGCCAGCAGCCAAGATGGGGGTAGCGGGAGCGAGCAGTACTTC,-,TRBD2,TRBV4-3,TRBJ2-7
CASSPVGLETQYF,TGTGCCAGCAGCCCAGTGGGTTTGGAGACCCAGTACTTC,many,-,TRBV7-9,TRBJ2-5
CASSQKAGTENQPQHF,TGTGCCAGCAGCCAAAAAGCCGGGACAGAAAATCAGCCCCAGCATTTT,-,TRBD1,TRBV4-2,TRBJ1-5
CASKSRQVVETQYF,TGTGCCAGCAAGTCCCGACAGGTTGTAGAGACCCAGTACTTC,-,-,TRBV27,TRBJ2-5
CASSLEDDTQYF,TGCGCCAGCAGCTTGGAGGATGATACGCAGTATTTT,many,-,TRBV5-1,TRBJ2-3
CSAVPMTGIGGEQYF,TGCAGTGCTGTGCCCATGACAGGGATCGGAGGGGAGCAGTACTTC,-,-,TRBV20-1,TRBJ2-7
CASSLERFNIQYF,TGTGCCAGCAGCTTAGAAAGGTTTAACATTCAGTACTTC,-,-,TRBV7-8,TRBJ2-4
CASAERGRTYNEQFF,TGTGCCAGCGCCGAGCGGGGGAGAACCTACAATGAGCAGTTCTTC,few,TRBD2,TRBV7-2,TRBJ2-1
CASSSQGWTQPQHF,TGTGCCAGCAGTTCCCAGGGGTGGACTCAGCCCCAGCATTTT,many,-,TRBV6-5,TRBJ1-5
CASRIYPGPYGYTF,TGTGCCAGCAGAATATACCCTGGCCCCTATGGCTACACCTTC,-,-,TRBV6-1,TRBJ1-2
CAWSRTPKAGTQYF,TGTGCCTGGAGTCGCACTCCCAAGGCTGGGACCCAGTACTTC,few,-,TRBV30,TRBJ2-5
CASRVPGANVLTF,TGTGCCAGTAGAGTGCCTGGGGCCAACGTCCTGACTTTC,few,-,TRBV19,TRBJ2-6
CSYTGTGFEQYF,TGCAGTTACACCGGGACAGGGTTCGAGCAGTACTTC,few,TRBD1,TRBV20-1,TRBJ2-7
CAAGPRGSETQYF,TGTGCCGCAGGTCCCAGGGGATCGGAGACCCAGTACTTC,-,-,TRBV6-1,TRBJ2-5
CASSPGAGATEAFF,TGCGCCAGCAGCCCCGGAGCGGGGGCCACTGAAGCTTTCTTT,many,-,TRBV5-1,TRBJ1-1
CASSLGSAGGTDTQYF,TGTGCCAGCAGCCTCGGGTCTGCGGGGGGCACAGATACGCAGTATTTT,-,TRBD2,TRBV3-1,TRBJ2-3
CASSLGMYNEQFF,TGTGCCAGCAGCTTAGGCATGTACAATGAGCAGTTCTTC,-,-,TRBV7-6,TRBJ2-1
CASSFAGGNSPLHF,TGTGCCAGCAGTTTCGCGGGGGGGAATTCACCCCTCCACTTT,many,-,TRBV28,TRBJ1-6
CASSNGPGGYNEQFF,TGTGCCAGCAGCAACGGACCGGGGGGGTACAATGAGCAGTTCTTC,many,TRBD2,TRBV5-5,TRBJ2-1
CASSLRSSTTGANVLTF,TGTGCCAGCAGTTTACGGAGTTCGACAACTGGGGCCAACGTCCTGACTTTC,-,-,TRBV27,TRBJ2-6
CASSWRGIGTEAFF,TGTGCCAGCAGCTGGCGGGGGATAGGAACTGAAGCTTTCTTT,-,-,TRBV7-9,TRBJ1-1
CASSLGQGGTQYF,TGTGCCAGCAGCTTGGGACAGGGGGGGACCCAGTACTTC,few,TRBD1,TRBV5-6,TRBJ2-5
CASSGTGSVGYEQYF,TGTGCCAGCAGCGGGACGGGCTCCGTCGGATACGAGCAGTACTTC,-,-,TRBV5-6,TRBJ2-7
CASSFSGGQETQYF,TGTGCCAGCAGCTTTAGCGGGGGCCAAGAGACCCAGTACTTC,-,TRBD2,TRBV5-5,TRBJ2-5
CASSRLGTRGLETQYF,TGTGCCAGCAGCCGCTTGGGGACTAGAGGGTTGGAGACCCAGTACTTC,-,TRBD2,TRBV3-1,TRBJ2-5
CASSQDSARGDTQYF,TGTGCCAGCAGCCAAGATTCGGCCCGAGGAGATACGCAGTATTTT,-,-,TRBV3-1,TRBJ2-3
CASNPTEKNQETQYF,TGTGCCAGCAACCCAACAGAAAAAAACCAAGAGACCCAGTACTTC,-,-,TRBV12-3/TRBV12-4,TRBJ2-5
CASSKSAPGEQYF,TGCGCCAGCAGCAAGTCGGCTCCGGGGGAGCAGTACTTC,many,-,TRBV10-1,TRBJ2-7
CSTSQGRYEQFF,TGCAGTACCTCACAGGGCAGGTATGAGCAGTTCTTC,-,-,TRBV20-1,TRBJ2-1
CASSAYRGTGAGDEQFF,TGTGCCAGCAGCGCATACAGAGGGACAGGGGCTGGCGATGAGCAGTTCTTC,few,TRBD1,TRBV9,TRBJ2-1
CASNRRGNMNTEAFF,TGTGCCAGCAACCGAAGAGGCAATATGAACACTGAAGCTTTCTTT,-,-,TRBV5-5,TRBJ1-1
CASSEIAAPSYNEQFF,TGTGCCAGCAGTGAGATAGCGGCCCCGTCCTACAATGAGCAGTTCTTC,-,-,TRBV2,TRBJ2-1